This T cell receptor (beta chain) was captured by sequencing in a study of blood T cell repertoires in COVID-19. What the recovered Cohort 3 donors had was two negative PCRs, clearance, or symptom resolution. V gave up 6 bases and J gave up 5 bases, with 22 bases separating them. Per the germline V gene, CDR1 is LNHDA and CDR2 is SQIVND (reference sequence). The CDR3 sequence is 17 residues long. Repertoires were generated with immunoSEQ multiplex PCR, while TCRdb's copy carries only in-frame clones and drops some. Seen here are a few hundred thousand clones, about 86% observed once, and the top ten hold approximately 3.6%.

The material sequenced was PBMCs or T cells enriched from blood (not recorded which). The chain is built from TRBV19 and TRBJ2-2; tentatively, D is TRBD1 (9 bases). This clonotype was obtained from a man in his fifties who had recovered from COVID-19. The CDR3 here is CASSLRGGQGWTGELFF. DNA of the CDR3: TGTGCCAGTAGCCTCCGGGGGGGACAGGGTTGGACCGGGGAGCTGTTTTTT.